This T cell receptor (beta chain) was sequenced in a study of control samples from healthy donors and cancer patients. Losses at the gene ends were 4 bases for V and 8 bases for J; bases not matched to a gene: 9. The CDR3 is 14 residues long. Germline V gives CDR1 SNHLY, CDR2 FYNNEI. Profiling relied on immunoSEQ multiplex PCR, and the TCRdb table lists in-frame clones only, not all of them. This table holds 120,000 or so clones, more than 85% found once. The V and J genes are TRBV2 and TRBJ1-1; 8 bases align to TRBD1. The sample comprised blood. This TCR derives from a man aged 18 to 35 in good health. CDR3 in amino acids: CASSGLAGTGEAFF. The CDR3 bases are TGTGCCAGCAGTGGTCTCGCCGGGACAGGAGAAGCTTTCTTT.